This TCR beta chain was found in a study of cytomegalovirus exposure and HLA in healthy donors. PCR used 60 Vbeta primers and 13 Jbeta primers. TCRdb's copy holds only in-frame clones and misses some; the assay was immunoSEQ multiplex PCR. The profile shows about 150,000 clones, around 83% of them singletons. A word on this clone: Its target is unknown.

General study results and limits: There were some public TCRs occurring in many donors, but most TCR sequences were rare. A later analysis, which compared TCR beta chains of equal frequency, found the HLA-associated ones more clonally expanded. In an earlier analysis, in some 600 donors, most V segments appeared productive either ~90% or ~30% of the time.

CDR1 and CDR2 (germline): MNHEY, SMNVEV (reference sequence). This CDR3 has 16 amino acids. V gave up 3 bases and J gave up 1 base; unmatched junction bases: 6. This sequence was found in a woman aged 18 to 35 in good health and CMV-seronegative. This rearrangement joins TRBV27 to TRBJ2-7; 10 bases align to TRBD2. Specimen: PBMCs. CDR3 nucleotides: TGTGCCAGCAGTTTTTTAAGCGGGAGGGCTTCCTACGAGCAGTACTTC. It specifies CASSFLSGRASYEQYF.